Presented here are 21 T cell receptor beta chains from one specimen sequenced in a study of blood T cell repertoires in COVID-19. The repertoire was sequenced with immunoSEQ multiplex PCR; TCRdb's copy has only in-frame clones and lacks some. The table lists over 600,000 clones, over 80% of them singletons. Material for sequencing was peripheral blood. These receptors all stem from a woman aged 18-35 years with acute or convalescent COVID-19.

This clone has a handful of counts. The CDR3 reads CASSETGTSPSSTDTQYF. The CDR3 DNA reads as TGTGCCAGCAGCGAAACCGGGACTAGCCCCTCTAGCACAGATACGCAGTATTTT. The chain couples TRBV21-1 to TRBJ2-3; TRBD2 is taken as the D call from the table, unchecked against the DNA. TRBV21-1 is a pseudogene segment. CDR3 size: 18 residues.

DNA for the CDR3: TGTGCCAGCAGCTCCAGGGGAAACTATGGCTACACCTTC. Translating gives CASSSRGNYGYTF. The V and J genes are TRBV3-1 (or the pseudogene TRBV3-2) and TRBJ1-2; possible D gene TRBD1, 6 bases. The CDR3 is 13 residues long. The germline CDR1 and CDR2 sequences are LGHDT and YNNKEL (reference sequence). V dropped 5 bases and J dropped 2 bases, with 9 bases sitting between them.

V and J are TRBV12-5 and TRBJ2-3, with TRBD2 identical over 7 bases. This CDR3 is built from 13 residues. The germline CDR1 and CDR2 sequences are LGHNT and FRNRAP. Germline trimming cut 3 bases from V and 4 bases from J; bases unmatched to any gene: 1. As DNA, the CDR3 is TGTGCTAGTGGTTTTGGGGGGGCAGATACGCAGTATTTT. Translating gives CASGFGGADTQYF.

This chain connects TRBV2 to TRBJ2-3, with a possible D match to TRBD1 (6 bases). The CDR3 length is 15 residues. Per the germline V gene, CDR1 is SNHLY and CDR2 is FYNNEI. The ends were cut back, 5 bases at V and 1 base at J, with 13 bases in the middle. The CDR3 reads CASSRAGVGTDTQYF. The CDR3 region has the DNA TGTGCCAGCAGTCGAGCAGGGGTGGGCACAGATACGCAGTATTTT.

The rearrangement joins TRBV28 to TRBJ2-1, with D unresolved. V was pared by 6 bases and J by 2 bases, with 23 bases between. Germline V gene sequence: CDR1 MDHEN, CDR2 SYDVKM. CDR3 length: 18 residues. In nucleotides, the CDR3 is TGTGCCAGCAGCCTCTTTAAGGCAGGCCCTCCACCCTACAATGAGCAGTTCTTC. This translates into CASSLFKAGPPPYNEQFF.

This CDR3 reads CASSQDKETVTYEQYF. The CDR3 DNA sequence: TGTGCCAGCAGCCAAGATAAGGAGACAGTTACCTACGAGCAGTACTTC. The V call is TRBV3-1 (or the pseudogene TRBV3-2), the J call TRBJ2-7; D is possibly TRBD1 (5 bases). The length of the CDR3 is 16 residues. Trimming stripped 0 bases from V and 2 bases from J, with 14 bases between. Germline CDR1 and CDR2: LGHDT and YNNKEL (reference sequence).

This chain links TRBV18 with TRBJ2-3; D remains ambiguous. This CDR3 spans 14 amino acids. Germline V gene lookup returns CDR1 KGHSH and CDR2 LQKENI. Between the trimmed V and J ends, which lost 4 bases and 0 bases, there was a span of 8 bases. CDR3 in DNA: TGTGCCAGCTCACGTACAGTCAGCACAGATACGCAGTATTTT. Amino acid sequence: CASSRTVSTDTQYF.

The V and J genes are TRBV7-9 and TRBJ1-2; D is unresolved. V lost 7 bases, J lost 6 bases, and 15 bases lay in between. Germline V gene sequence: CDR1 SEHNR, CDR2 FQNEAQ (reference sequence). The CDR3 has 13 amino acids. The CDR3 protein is CASTHGGRDGYTF. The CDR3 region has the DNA TGTGCCAGCACCCACGGAGGGAGGGATGGCTACACCTTC.

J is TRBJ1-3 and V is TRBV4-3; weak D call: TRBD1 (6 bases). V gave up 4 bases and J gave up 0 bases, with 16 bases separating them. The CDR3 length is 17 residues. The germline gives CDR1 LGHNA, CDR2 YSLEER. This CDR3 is CASSPRGPYNSGNTIYF. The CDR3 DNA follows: TGCGCCAGCAGCCCCAGGGGTCCTTATAACTCTGGAAACACCATATATTTT.

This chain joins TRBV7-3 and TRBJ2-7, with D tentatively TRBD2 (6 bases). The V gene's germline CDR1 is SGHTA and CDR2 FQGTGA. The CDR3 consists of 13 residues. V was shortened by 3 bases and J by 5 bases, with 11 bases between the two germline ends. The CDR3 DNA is TGTGCCAGCAGCTTCGGGGGTGCCGACGAGCAGTACTTC. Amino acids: CASSFGGADEQYF.

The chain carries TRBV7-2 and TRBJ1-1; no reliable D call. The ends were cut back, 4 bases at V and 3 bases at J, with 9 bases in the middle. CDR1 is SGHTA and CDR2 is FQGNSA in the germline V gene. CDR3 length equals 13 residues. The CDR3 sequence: CASSYYRDTEAFF. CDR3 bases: TGTGCCAGCAGCTACTACCGGGACACTGAAGCTTTCTTT.

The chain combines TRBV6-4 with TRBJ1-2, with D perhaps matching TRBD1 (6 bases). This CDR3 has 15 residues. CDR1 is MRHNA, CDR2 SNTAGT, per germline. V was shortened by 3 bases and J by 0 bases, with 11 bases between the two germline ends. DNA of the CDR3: TGTGCCAGCAGTGAGTCCGGGACACCTAACTATGGCTACACCTTC. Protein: CASSESGTPNYGYTF.

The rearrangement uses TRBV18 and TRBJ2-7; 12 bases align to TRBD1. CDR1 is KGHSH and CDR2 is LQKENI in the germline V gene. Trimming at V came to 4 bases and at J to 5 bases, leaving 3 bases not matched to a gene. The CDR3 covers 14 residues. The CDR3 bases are TGTGCCAGCTCACAGGGACAGGGGGCCCACGAGCAGTACTTC. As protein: CASSQGQGAHEQYF.

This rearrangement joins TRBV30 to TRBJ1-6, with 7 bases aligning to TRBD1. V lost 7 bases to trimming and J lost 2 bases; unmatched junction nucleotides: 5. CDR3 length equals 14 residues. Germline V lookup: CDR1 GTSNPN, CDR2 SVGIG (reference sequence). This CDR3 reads CAFRRGAYNSPLHF. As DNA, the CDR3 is TGTGCCTTTCGCAGGGGGGCCTATAATTCACCCCTCCACTTT.

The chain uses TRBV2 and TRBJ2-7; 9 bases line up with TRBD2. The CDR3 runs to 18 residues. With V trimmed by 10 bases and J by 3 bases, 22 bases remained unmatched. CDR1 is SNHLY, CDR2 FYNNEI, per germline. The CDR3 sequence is CATRRFGGLASRDYEQYF. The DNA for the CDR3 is TGTGCCACTCGTCGATTCGGCGGACTAGCGTCGCGGGACTACGAGCAGTACTTC.

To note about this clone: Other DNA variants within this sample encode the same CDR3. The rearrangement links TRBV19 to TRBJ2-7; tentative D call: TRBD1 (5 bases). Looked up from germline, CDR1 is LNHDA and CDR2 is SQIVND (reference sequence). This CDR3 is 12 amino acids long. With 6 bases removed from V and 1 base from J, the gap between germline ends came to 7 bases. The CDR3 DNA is TGTGCCAGTAGCGACAGTTCCTACGAGCAGTACTTC. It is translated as CASSDSSYEQYF.

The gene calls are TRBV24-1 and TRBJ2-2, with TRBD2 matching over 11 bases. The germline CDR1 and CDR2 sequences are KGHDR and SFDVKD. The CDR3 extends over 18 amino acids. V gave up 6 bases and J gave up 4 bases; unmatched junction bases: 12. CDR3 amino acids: CATSLTVAGGRRTGELFF. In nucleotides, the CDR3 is TGTGCCACCAGTTTAACCGTAGCGGGGGGGCGCCGCACCGGGGAGCTGTTTTTT.

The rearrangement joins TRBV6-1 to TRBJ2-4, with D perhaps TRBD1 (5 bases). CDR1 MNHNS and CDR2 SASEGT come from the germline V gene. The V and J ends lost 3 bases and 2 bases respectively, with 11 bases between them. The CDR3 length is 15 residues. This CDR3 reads CASSDRDYTKNIQYF. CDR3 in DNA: TGTGCCAGCAGTGACAGGGATTACACCAAAAACATTCAGTACTTC.

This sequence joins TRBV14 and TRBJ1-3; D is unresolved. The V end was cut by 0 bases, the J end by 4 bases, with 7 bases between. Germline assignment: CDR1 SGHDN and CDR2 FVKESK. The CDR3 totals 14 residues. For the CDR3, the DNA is TGTGCCAGCAGCCAAGAAAGAGTCGGAAACACCATATATTTT. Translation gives CASSQERVGNTIYF.

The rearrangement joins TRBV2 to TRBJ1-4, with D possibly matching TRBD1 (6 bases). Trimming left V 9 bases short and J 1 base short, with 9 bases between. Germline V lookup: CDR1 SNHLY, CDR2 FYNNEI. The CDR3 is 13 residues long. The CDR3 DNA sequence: TGTGCCAGACAGGGCGTAACTAATGAAAAACTGTTTTTT. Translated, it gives CARQGVTNEKLFF.

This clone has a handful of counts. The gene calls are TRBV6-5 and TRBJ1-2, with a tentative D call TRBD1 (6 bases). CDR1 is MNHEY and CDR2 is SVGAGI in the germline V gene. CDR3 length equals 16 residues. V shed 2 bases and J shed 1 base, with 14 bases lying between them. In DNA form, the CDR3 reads TGTGCCAGCAGTTACCTTCGGGGGGGCTTTAACTATGGCTACACCTTC. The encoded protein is CASSYLRGGFNYGYTF.